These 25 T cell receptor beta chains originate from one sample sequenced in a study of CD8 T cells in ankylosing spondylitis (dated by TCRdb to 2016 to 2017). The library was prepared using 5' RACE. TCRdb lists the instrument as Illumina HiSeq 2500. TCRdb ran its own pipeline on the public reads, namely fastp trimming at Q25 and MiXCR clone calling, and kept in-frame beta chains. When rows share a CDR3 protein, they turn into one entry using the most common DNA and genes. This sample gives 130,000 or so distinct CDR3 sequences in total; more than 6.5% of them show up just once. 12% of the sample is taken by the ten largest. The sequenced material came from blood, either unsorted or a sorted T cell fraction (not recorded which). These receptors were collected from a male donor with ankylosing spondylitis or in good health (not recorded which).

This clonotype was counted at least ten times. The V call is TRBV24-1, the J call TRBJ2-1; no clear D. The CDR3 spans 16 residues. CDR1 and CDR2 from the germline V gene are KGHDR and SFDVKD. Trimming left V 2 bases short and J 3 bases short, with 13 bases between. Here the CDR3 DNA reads TGTGCCACCAGTGATTCGAAGAAGGCAGACTACAATGAGCAGTTCTTC. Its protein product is CATSDSKKADYNEQFF.

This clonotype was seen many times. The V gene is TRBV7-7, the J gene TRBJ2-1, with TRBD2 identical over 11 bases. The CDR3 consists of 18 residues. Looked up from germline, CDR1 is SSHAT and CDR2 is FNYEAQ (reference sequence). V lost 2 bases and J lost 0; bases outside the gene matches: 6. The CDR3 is CASSLLAGGPPSYNEQFF. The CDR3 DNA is TGTGCCAGCAGCTTACTAGCGGGGGGTCCACCCTCCTACAATGAGCAGTTCTTC.

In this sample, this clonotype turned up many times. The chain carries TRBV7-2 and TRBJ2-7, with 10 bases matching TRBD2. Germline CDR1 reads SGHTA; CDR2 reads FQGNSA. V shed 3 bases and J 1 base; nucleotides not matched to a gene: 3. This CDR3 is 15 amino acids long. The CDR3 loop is CASSFGLAESYEQYF. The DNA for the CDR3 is TGTGCCAGCAGCTTCGGACTAGCGGAATCCTACGAGCAGTACTTC.

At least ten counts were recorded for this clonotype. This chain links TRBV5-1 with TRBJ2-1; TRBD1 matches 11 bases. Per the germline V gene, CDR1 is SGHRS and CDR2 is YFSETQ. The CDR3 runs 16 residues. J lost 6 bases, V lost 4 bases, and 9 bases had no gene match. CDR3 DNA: TGCGCCAGCAGCGGGGATGGACAGGGGGCTGGCAATGAGCAGTTCTTC. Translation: CASSGDGQGAGNEQFF.

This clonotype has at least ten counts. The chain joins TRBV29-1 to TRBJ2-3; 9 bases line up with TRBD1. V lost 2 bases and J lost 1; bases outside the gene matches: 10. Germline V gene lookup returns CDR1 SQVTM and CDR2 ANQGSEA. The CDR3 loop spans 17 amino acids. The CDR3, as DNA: TGCAGCGTTGAAATGGGGACAGGGTTCGTGGGCACAGATACGCAGTATTTT. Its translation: CSVEMGTGFVGTDTQYF.

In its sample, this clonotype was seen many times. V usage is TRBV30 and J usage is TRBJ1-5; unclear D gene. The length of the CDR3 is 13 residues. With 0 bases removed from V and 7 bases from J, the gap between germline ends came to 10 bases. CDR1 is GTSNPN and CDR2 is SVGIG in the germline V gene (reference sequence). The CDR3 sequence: CAWSVSVSQPQHF. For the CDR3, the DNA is TGTGCCTGGAGTGTATCAGTTTCACAGCCCCAGCATTTT.

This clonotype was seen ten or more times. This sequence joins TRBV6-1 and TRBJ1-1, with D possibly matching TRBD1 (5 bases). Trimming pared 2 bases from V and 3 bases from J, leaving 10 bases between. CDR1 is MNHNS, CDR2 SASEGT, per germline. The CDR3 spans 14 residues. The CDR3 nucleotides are TGTGCCAGCAGTGAATGGCAGGGCTACACTGAAGCTTTCTTT. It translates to CASSEWQGYTEAFF.

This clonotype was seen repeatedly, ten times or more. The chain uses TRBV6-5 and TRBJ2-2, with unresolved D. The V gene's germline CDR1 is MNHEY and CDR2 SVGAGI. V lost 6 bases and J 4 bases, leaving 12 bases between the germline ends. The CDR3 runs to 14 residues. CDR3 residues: CASRLATSTGELFF. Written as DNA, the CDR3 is TGTGCCAGCAGACTCGCGACAAGCACCGGGGAGCTGTTTTTT.

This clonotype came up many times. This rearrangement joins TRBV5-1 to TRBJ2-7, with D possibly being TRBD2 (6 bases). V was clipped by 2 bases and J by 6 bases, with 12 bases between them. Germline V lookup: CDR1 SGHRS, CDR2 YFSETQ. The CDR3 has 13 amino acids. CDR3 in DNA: TGCGCCAGCAGCTTTCATGAGGGAGGCGAGCAGTACTTC. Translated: CASSFHEGGEQYF.

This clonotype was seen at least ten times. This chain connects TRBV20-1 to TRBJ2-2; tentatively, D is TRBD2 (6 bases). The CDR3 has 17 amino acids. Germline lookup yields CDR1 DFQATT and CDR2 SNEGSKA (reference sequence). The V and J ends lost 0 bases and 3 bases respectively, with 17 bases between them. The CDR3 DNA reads TGCAGTGCTAGAGATCGGATTGGGTCGGGAGACACCGGGGAGCTGTTTTTT. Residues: CSARDRIGSGDTGELFF.

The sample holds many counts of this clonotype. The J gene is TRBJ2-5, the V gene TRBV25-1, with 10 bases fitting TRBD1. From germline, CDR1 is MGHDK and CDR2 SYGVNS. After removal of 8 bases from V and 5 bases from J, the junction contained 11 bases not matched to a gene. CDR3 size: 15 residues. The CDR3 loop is CASSIDRGPGETQYF. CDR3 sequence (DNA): TGTGCCAGCTCCATTGACAGGGGGCCAGGGGAGACCCAGTACTTC.

CDR3 sequence reads: CASSPTSSGSPYEQYF. Written as DNA, the CDR3 is TGTGCCAGCTCACCGACCTCTAGCGGGAGCCCATACGAGCAGTACTTC. The rearrangement joins TRBV18 to TRBJ2-7; 10 bases align to TRBD2. The CDR3 loop spans 16 amino acids. The V segment lost 3 bases and the J segment 4 bases; nucleotides outside the gene matches: 9. CDR1 is KGHSH, CDR2 LQKENI, per germline.

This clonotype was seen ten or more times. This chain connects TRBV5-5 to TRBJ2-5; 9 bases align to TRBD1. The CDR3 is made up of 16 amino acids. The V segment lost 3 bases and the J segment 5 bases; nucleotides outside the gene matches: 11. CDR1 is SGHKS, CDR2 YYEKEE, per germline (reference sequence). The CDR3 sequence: CASSSYFTGGLETQYF. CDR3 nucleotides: TGTGCCAGCAGCTCTTACTTTACAGGGGGCCTGGAGACCCAGTACTTC.

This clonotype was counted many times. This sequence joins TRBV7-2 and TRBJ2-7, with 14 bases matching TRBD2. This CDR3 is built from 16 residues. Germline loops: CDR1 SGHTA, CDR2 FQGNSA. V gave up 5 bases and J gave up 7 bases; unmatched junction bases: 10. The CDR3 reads CASSHGTSGSYVEQYF. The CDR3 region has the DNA TGTGCCAGCAGCCACGGGACTAGCGGGAGCTACGTAGAGCAGTACTTC.

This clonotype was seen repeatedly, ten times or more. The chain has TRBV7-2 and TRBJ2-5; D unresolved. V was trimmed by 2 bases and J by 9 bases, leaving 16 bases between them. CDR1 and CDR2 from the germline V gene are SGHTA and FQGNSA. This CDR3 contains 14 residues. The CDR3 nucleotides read TGTGCCAGCAGCTTAATCACGTACCATGATGCCCAGTACTTC. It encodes CASSLITYHDAQYF.

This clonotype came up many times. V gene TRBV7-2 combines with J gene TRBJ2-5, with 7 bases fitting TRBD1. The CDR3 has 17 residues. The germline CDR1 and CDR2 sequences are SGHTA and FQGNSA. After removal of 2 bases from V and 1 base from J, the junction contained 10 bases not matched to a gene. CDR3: CASSLIPGTAIQETQYF. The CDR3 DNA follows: TGTGCCAGCAGCTTAATCCCCGGGACAGCTATCCAAGAGACCCAGTACTTC.

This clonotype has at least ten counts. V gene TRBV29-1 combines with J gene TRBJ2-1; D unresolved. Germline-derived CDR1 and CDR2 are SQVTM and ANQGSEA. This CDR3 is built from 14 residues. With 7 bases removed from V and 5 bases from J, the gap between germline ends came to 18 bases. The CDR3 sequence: CSASGEYPHNEQFF. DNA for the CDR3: TGCAGCGCATCCGGCGAGTATCCCCACAATGAGCAGTTCTTC.

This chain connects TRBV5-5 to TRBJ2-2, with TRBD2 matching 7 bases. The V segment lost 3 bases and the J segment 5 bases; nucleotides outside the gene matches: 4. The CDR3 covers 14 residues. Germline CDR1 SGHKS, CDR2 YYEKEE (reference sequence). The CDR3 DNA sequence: TGTGCCAGCAGCTACGGGGGGAGGACCGGGGAGCTGTTTTTT. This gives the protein CASSYGGRTGELFF.

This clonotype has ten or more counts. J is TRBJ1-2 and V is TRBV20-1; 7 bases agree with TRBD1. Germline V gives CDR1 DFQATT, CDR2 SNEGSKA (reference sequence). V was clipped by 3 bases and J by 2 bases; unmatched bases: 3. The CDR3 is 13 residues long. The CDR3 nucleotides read TGCAGTGCTAGGAGGGACAGCAACTATGGCTACACCTTC. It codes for CSARRDSNYGYTF.

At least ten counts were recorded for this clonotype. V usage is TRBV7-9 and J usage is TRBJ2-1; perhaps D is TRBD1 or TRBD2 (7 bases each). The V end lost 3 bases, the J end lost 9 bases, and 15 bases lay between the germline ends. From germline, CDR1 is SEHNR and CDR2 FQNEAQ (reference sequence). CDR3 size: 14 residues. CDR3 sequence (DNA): TGTGCCAGCAGCTTGCAGGGAGGGGGCGGTGAGCAGTTCTTC. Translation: CASSLQGGGGEQFF.

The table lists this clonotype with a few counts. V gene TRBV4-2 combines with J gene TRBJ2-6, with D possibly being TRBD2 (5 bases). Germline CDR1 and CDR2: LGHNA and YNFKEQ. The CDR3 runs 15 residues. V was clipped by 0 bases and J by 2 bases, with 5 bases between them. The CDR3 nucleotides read TGTGCCAGCAGCCAAGACGGGGCTGGGGCCAACGTCCTGACTTTC. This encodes CASSQDGAGANVLTF.

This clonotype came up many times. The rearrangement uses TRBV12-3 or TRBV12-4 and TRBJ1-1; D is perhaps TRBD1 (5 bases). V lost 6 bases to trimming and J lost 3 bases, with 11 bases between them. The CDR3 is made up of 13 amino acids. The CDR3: CASRETDYTEAFF. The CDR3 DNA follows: TGTGCCAGCAGGGAGACAGACTACACTGAAGCTTTCTTT.

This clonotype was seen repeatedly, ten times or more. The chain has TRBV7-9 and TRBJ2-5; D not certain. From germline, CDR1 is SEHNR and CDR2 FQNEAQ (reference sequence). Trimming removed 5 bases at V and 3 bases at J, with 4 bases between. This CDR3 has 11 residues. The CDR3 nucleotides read TGTGCCAGCAGCCAGGAAGAGACCCAGTACTTC. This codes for CASSQEETQYF.

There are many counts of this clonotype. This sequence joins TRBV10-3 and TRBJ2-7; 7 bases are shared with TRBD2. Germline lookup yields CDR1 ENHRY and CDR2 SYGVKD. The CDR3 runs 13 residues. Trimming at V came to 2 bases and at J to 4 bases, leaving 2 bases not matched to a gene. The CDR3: CAISERGEYEQYF. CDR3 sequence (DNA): TGTGCCATCAGTGAGCGGGGGGAATACGAGCAGTACTTC.

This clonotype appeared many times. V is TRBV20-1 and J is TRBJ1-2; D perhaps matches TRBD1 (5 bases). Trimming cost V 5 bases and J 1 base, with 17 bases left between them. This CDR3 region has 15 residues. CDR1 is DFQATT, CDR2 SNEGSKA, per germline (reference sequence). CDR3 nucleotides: TGCAGTGCTCCGGGACGGCGCTATATTAACTATGGCTACACCTTC. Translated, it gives CSAPGRRYINYGYTF.